Below, 8 T cell receptor beta chains from the same sample are listed, as sequenced in a study of tumor and adjacent non-tumor tissue in lung cancer. A modified ARM-PCR protocol with three rounds of nested PCR amplified TCRbeta. TCRdb fed the multiplex PCR reads into MiXCR, producing one record per CDR3 protein. The sample holds more than 85,000 distinct CDR3 sequences, approximately 71% seen once. No cell sorting was done before RNA was extracted from the tissue. Specimen: lung tumor tissue. The origin of the receptors is a woman aged 55-75 years with non-small cell lung cancer.

In regard to this clonotype: The junction departs from germline at one end; a sequencing error may be responsible. V usage is TRBV11-1 and J usage is TRBJ2-1, with unresolved D. Germline V CDR1 and CDR2: SGHAT, FQDESV (reference sequence). This CDR3 has 15 residues. This chain's CDR3 is CASSLLETGFNEQFF. The CDR3, as DNA: TGTGCCAGCAGCTTATTGGAGACGGGTTTCAATGAGCAGTTCTTT.

Worth noting for this clonotype: A much larger clone differs from this one at a single base, so this may be a read error. This rearrangement joins TRBV29-1 to TRBJ2-7; 8 nucleotides agree with TRBD1. This CDR3 has 13 residues. The junction had 9 bases not matched to a gene; V was cut back by 6 bases and J by 5 bases. The V gene's germline CDR1 is SQVTM and CDR2 ANQGSEA. In nucleotides, the CDR3 is TGCAGCGTGATCACGGACAGGGCCAACGAGCAGTACTTC. Translating it yields CSVITDRANEQYF.

About this clonotype: A much larger clone differs from this one at a single base, so this may be a read error. The V and J genes are TRBV28 and TRBJ1-2, with D possibly matching TRBD1 (5 bases). Germline CDR1 is MDHEN and CDR2 is SYDVKM. This CDR3 has 12 amino acids. Written as DNA, the CDR3 is TGTACCAGCAGGGTTGCGGTCGGCGGCTACACCTTC. Protein product: CTSRVAVGGYTF.

The V call is TRBV28, the J call TRBJ1-4, with TRBD1 matching over 7 bases. Germline CDR1 reads MDHEN; CDR2 reads SYDVKM. CDR3 length equals 16 residues. V lost 7 bases, J lost 0 bases, and 8 bases stayed unmatched. CDR3 region: CASTTAGTATNEKLFF. DNA of the CDR3: TGTGCCAGCACTACAGCGGGGACAGCAACTAATGAAAAACTGTTTTTT.

Notes on this clonotype: With a much larger clone just one base away, this may be a read error. J is TRBJ2-5 and V is TRBV20-1; D uncertain. Germline V gene lookup returns CDR1 DFQATT and CDR2 SNEGSKA (reference sequence). This CDR3 is 12 amino acids long. CDR3 protein: CNARDPQETQYF. The CDR3 DNA follows: TGCAATGCTAGAGACCCACAAGAGACCCAGTACTTC.

This clonotype was counted only a few times. DNA for the CDR3: TGTGCCAGCCGGGACGGGGGGACTGAAGCTTTCTTT. Amino acids: CASRDGGTEAFF. This chain links TRBV6-2 or TRBV6-3 with TRBJ1-1; D possibly corresponds to TRBD1 (5 bases). In germline, CDR1 is MNHEY, CDR2 SVGEGT. Trimming removed 8 bases from V and 5 bases from J, with 12 bases in between. This CDR3 has 12 amino acids.

For this clonotype: Compared with germline, one end of the junction differs, possibly owing to a read error. V and J are TRBV20-1 and TRBJ1-5; possible D gene TRBD1, 6 bases. This CDR3 comprises 12 residues. From germline, CDR1 is DFQATT and CDR2 SNEGSKA (reference sequence). CDR3 loop: CNASRRGQHQHF. The CDR3 region has the DNA TGCAATGCTAGCCGCAGGGGTCAGCACCAGCATTTT.

Worth noting for this clonotype: One base away lies a much larger clone, so this may be a sequencing read error. The gene calls are TRBV10-3 and TRBJ2-3; 9 nucleotides match TRBD1. The CDR3 is 14 amino acids. V lost 7 bases to trimming and J lost 7 bases; unmatched junction nucleotides: 9. Germline V gene data show CDR1 as ENHRY and CDR2 as SYGVKD. The CDR3 DNA reads as TGTGCCATCAAGTTGGACAGGGGCTCATATACGCAGTATTTT. Its protein is CAIKLDRGSYTQYF.